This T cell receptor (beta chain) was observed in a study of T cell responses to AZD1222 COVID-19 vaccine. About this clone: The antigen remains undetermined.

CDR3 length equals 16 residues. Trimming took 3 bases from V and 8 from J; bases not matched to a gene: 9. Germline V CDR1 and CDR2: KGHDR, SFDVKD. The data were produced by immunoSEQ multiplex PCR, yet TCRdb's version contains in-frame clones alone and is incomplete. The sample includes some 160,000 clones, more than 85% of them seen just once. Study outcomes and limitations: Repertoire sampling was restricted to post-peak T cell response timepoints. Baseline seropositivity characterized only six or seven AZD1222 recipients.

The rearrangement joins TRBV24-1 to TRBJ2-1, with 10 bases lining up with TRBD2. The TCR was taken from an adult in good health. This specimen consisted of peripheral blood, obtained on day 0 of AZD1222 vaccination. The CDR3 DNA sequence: TGTGCCACCAGTGATCAGCGGGAGGGCCCGGGCCATGAGCAGTTCTTC. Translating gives CATSDQREGPGHEQFF.